This T cell receptor beta chain came from a study of blood T cell repertoires in COVID-19. The CDR3 loop spans 13 amino acids. Germline CDR1 is SGHAT and CDR2 is FQNNGV. V lost 3 bases and J lost 5, with 11 bases in between. Produced via immunoSEQ multiplex PCR; TCRdb's table is partial and in-frame only. The sample gives 70,000 to 75,000 clones, 79% of which show up once; approximately 26% is in the top ten. The receptor's source is a man aged 55-75 years with active or convalescent COVID-19. V is TRBV11-2 and J is TRBJ2-7; no clear D gene. The sequenced sample consisted of peripheral blood. The CDR3, as DNA: TGTGCCAGCAGCTTTGGGCTTCCCAACGAGCAGTACTTC. Amino acids: CASSFGLPNEQYF. Supplemented by reference TRBV11-2 and TRBJ2-7, the full variable domain reads EAGVAQSPRYKIIEKRQSVAFWCNPISGHATLYWYQQILGQGPKLLIQFQNNGVVDDSQLPKDRFSAERLKGVDSTLKIQPAKLEDSAVYLCASSFGLPNEQYFGPGTRLTVT.